The 19 T cell receptor beta chains in this list originate from one sample, sequenced in a study of early T cells in non-severe SARS-CoV-2 infection. TCRdb processed the 5' RACE reads anew with MiXCR; each CDR3 protein has one entry. The table includes approximately 70,000 distinct CDR3 sequences, about 4.6% detected once. Here the sequenced sample was whole blood, taken at baseline. These receptors all come from an adult who was a healthcare worker with PCR-confirmed SARS-CoV-2 infection or an uninfected control (not recorded which). The donor label of this sample is uncertain.

This clonotype was counted many times. The chain combines TRBV7-2 with TRBJ2-2; either TRBD1 or TRBD2 may fit D (5 bases each). V shed 3 bases and J shed 6 bases, with 11 bases lying between them. Germline V gene data show CDR1 as SGHTA and CDR2 as FQGNSA. The length of the CDR3 is 14 residues. The CDR3 bases are TGTGCCAGCAGCTTCGGGACGGCGGCCGGGGAGCTGTTTTTT. Its protein is CASSFGTAAGELFF.

This clonotype occurred a few times. This chain uses TRBV27 with TRBJ1-2, with unresolved D. The CDR3 runs 14 residues. Germline V CDR1 and CDR2: MNHEY, SMNVEV (reference sequence). V lost 6 bases and J 5 bases, leaving 16 bases between the germline ends. CDR3 DNA: TGTGCCAGCAGATCTTACCGGTTGACATATGGCTACACCTTC. Translated: CASRSYRLTYGYTF.

This clonotype has more than one count but fewer than ten. The V gene is TRBV19, the J gene TRBJ1-2, with a possible D match to TRBD1 (5 bases). Germline V CDR1 and CDR2: LNHDA, SQIVND (reference sequence). The CDR3 length is 14 residues. Between the trimmed V and J ends, which lost 5 bases and 0 bases, there was a span of 10 bases. The CDR3 is CASSRGGANYGYTF. CDR3 bases: TGTGCCAGTAGTCGCGGGGGAGCTAACTATGGCTACACCTTC. Full variable domain (remainder filled in from reference TRBV19 and TRBJ1-2): DGGITQSPKYLFRKEGQNVTLSCEQNLNHDAMYWYRQDPGQGLRLIYYSQIVNDFQKGDIAEGYSVSREKKESFPLTVTSAQKNPTAFYLCASSRGGANYGYTFGSGTRLTVV.

The V call is TRBV21-1, the J call TRBJ1-5; the table's TRBD1 call for D was not verified on the DNA. TRBV21-1 is reported as a pseudogene. CDR3 length: 17 residues. In nucleotides, the CDR3 is TGTGCCAGCAGCAAGAACGACCCGGGAAAAGGGAATAAGCCCCAGCATTTT. This gives the protein CASSKNDPGKGNKPQHF.

This clonotype was recorded a few times. The V and J genes are TRBV10-3 and TRBJ2-3, with 8 bases matching TRBD2. Trimming at V came to 7 bases and at J to 2 bases, leaving 8 bases not matched to a gene. There are 15 residues in the CDR3. Looked up from germline, CDR1 is ENHRY and CDR2 is SYGVKD. Here the CDR3 DNA reads TGTGCCATCACTTCTAGCGGGCACGACACAGATACGCAGTATTTT. Translation gives CAITSSGHDTDTQYF.

V is TRBV20-1 and J is TRBJ2-3; 9 bases match TRBD2. This CDR3 spans 16 amino acids. Germline V CDR1 and CDR2: DFQATT, SNEGSKA (reference sequence). With 0 bases clipped from V and 3 bases from J, the junction kept 7 bases outside the gene matches. The CDR3 protein is CSAREHLGLATDTQYF. The CDR3 bases are TGCAGTGCTAGAGAGCATCTGGGACTAGCAACAGATACGCAGTATTTT.

This clonotype occurred many times. V usage is TRBV6-1 and J usage is TRBJ2-7; D uncertain. Germline assignment: CDR1 MNHNS and CDR2 SASEGT. The CDR3 runs 13 residues. The ends were cut back, 4 bases at V and 2 bases at J, with 9 bases in the middle. The CDR3 region is CASSGKGTYEQYF. As DNA, the CDR3 is TGTGCCAGCAGTGGAAAAGGGACCTACGAGCAGTACTTC.

The chain employs TRBV10-1 and TRBJ2-1; the D gene is possibly TRBD1 (6 bases). This CDR3 has 15 amino acids. Germline V gene lookup returns CDR1 WNHNN and CDR2 SYGVQD (reference sequence). V was clipped by 0 bases and J by 10 bases, with 16 bases between them. The chain's CDR3 is CASSESQTGRWEQFF. For the CDR3, the DNA is TGCGCCAGCAGTGAGTCGCAGACAGGTCGCTGGGAGCAGTTCTTC.

With respect to this clonotype: The conserved phenylalanine or tryptophan normally closing the CDR3 is absent here, so this likely arose from a read error. The CDR3 coding sequence is TGTGCCAGCAGGCTAACCACAGATACGCAGTATTCT. Translating it yields CASRLTTDTQYS. The rearrangement uses TRBV7-2 and TRBJ2-3; D ambiguous. V was trimmed by 6 bases and J by 2 bases, leaving 6 bases between them. The CDR3 sequence is 12 residues long. The germline gives CDR1 SGHTA, CDR2 FQGNSA.

This clonotype was observed a few times. The rearrangement links TRBV3-2 to TRBJ2-2. TRBV3-2 is reported as a pseudogene. The CDR3 is 15 residues long. Here the CDR3 reads CASSQDRGPTGELFF. For the CDR3, the DNA is TGTGCCAGCAGCCAAGATCGGGGTCCGACCGGGGAGCTGTTTTTT.

This clonotype was observed at least ten times. This chain joins TRBV7-9 and TRBJ2-1; 8 nucleotides align to TRBD1. In germline, CDR1 is SEHNR, CDR2 FQNEAQ (reference sequence). The CDR3 runs to 14 residues. The J segment lost 6 bases and the V segment lost 4 bases, leaving 5 bases of the junction unmatched. The chain's CDR3 is CASSWEDRVNEQFF. Written as DNA, the CDR3 is TGTGCCAGCAGCTGGGAGGACAGGGTCAATGAGCAGTTCTTC.

This clonotype was seen a handful of times. The chain links TRBV18 to TRBJ1-1, with D maybe TRBD1 (5 bases). CDR3 size: 16 residues. The V end lost 6 bases, the J end lost 0 bases, and 17 bases lay between the germline ends. Per germline, CDR1 KGHSH and CDR2 LQKENI. Written as DNA, the CDR3 is TGTGCCAGCTCGGGACGGCAGGTTCAGATGAACACTGAAGCTTTCTTT. It is translated as CASSGRQVQMNTEAFF.

This clonotype was seen ten or more times. V gene TRBV12-2 combines with J gene TRBJ1-5; the table's D call of TRBD1 was not tested on the DNA. TRBV12-2 is flagged as a pseudogene. This CDR3 region has 15 residues. The CDR3 coding sequence is TGTGCAAGTCGCTTAGGACAGGGGAGCAATCAGCCCCAGCATTTT. Translating it yields CASRLGQGSNQPQHF.

This clonotype was seen a handful of times. The chain employs TRBV27 and TRBJ2-7, with TRBD2 matching over 12 bases. This CDR3 has 15 amino acids. The J segment lost 6 bases and the V segment lost 4 bases, leaving 7 bases of the junction unmatched. Germline V lookup: CDR1 MNHEY, CDR2 SMNVEV (reference sequence). The CDR3 DNA reads TGTGCCAGCAGTTCCCGACTAGCGGGGGAGGGCGAGCAGTACTTC. Amino acids: CASSSRLAGEGEQYF.

The chain has TRBV5-1 and TRBJ2-1; 7 bases match TRBD2. This CDR3 is 13 amino acids long. Looked up from germline, CDR1 is SGHRS and CDR2 is YFSETQ. The ends lost 4 bases at V and 6 bases at J; junction bases unmatched: 4. CDR3 sequence (DNA): TGCGCCAGCAGCCGGGGGGATTTCAATGAGCAGTTCTTC. Translation: CASSRGDFNEQFF.

This clonotype came up many times. This chain joins TRBV7-2 and TRBJ2-6; no definite D call. Germline V gives CDR1 SGHTA, CDR2 FQGNSA. The CDR3 spans 14 residues. Trimming shortened V by 3 bases and J by 0 bases, and 3 bases separated the two germline ends. The CDR3 here is CASSFRSGANVLTF. CDR3 DNA sequence: TGTGCCAGCAGCTTCCGCTCTGGGGCCAACGTCCTGACTTTC.

This clonotype was seen ten or more times. The chain joins TRBV29-1 to TRBJ1-1; 10 nucleotides align to TRBD1. Germline CDR1 SQVTM, CDR2 ANQGSEA. The length of the CDR3 is 14 residues. Trimming cost V 8 bases and J 5 bases; bases outside gene matches: 11. The CDR3 DNA is TGCAGCCCATTTCTCTCGGGACAGGGGACTGAAGCTTTCTTT. As protein: CSPFLSGQGTEAFF.

The V and J genes are TRBV7-2 and TRBJ1-2; possibly TRBD1 for D (6 bases). The CDR3 is made up of 14 amino acids. Per the germline V gene, CDR1 is SGHTA and CDR2 is FQGNSA. Trimming shortened V by 3 bases and J by 2 bases, and 10 bases separated the two germline ends. The CDR3 loop is CASSFTGSNYGYTF. CDR3 DNA sequence: TGTGCCAGCAGCTTCACAGGGAGCAACTATGGCTACACCTTC.

The sample holds many counts of this clonotype. The chain employs TRBV20-1 and TRBJ2-1; TRBD2 aligns across 10 bases. J lost 6 bases, V lost 3 bases, and 11 bases had no gene match. The CDR3 spans 16 residues. Germline lookup yields CDR1 DFQATT and CDR2 SNEGSKA (reference sequence). CDR3 protein: CSASGAGGVMANEQFF. CDR3 in DNA: TGCAGTGCTAGTGGAGCGGGGGGGGTGATGGCCAATGAGCAGTTCTTC.